The 12 T cell receptor beta chains below all came from one sample that was sequenced in a study of shared clonotypes between healthy human individuals. Positive CCR7 selection of CD45RO-negative cells yielded the naive CD8 cells, and terminally differentiated effector memory CD45RA+ cells were excluded. The assay was immunoSEQ multiplex PCR, and TCRdb's table has in-frame clones only and misses some. This table holds about 2.1 million clones, around 93% found once. Sequenced material: naive CD8+ T cells from PBMCs. These receptors were obtained from a man aged 18 to 30 in good health. Some clones in this sample may be carry-over from other donors' samples.

This clone was counted a single time. V usage is TRBV27 and J usage is TRBJ1-2; TRBD1 is a possible D gene (6 bases). Trimming cost V 2 bases and J 7 bases, with 17 bases left between them. The CDR3 length is 15 residues. The germline V gene encodes CDR1 MNHEY and CDR2 SMNVEV (reference sequence). Here the CDR3 DNA reads TGTGCCAGCAGTTTAATAGGCCAGGGGATAGGTGGCTACACCTTC. As protein: CASSLIGQGIGGYTF.

The V and J genes are TRBV13 and TRBJ2-3; possibly TRBD2 for D (5 bases). The CDR3 sequence is 15 residues long. Per the germline V gene, CDR1 is PRHDT and CDR2 is FYEKMQ (reference sequence). Trimming shortened V by 4 bases and J by 2 bases, and 13 bases separated the two germline ends. This chain's CDR3 is CASSSQLDNTDTQYF. CDR3 sequence (DNA): TGTGCCAGCAGCTCCCAACTAGATAACACAGATACGCAGTATTTT.

In DNA form, the CDR3 reads TGCGCCAGCAGCCAAGAAGGGCAGAGCTCCTACGAGCAGTACTTC. This encodes CASSQEGQSSYEQYF. The rearrangement links TRBV4-1 to TRBJ2-7, with D unclear. The ends were cut back, 0 bases at V and 0 bases at J, with 9 bases in the middle. The CDR3 sequence is 15 residues long. The germline gives CDR1 MGHRA, CDR2 YSYEKL.

V gene TRBV27 combines with J gene TRBJ1-5; D is unresolved. The CDR3 contains 14 residues. Germline-derived CDR1 and CDR2 are MNHEY and SMNVEV (reference sequence). The V and J ends lost 5 bases and 2 bases respectively, with 10 bases between them. The CDR3 sequence: CASSTQRGNQPQHF. The DNA for the CDR3 is TGTGCCAGCAGTACCCAGAGGGGCAATCAGCCCCAGCATTTT.

The genes are TRBV6-5 and TRBJ1-6; D is unclear. V gave up 6 bases and J gave up 10 bases, with 19 bases separating them. The CDR3 spans 15 residues. CDR1 and CDR2 (germline): MNHEY, SVGAGI. The CDR3 DNA is TGTGCCAGCAGCGCCCACCGGGGTCCCACCTCACCCCTCCACTTT. This translates into CASSAHRGPTSPLHF.

The rearrangement uses TRBV7-8 and TRBJ2-7; D gene ambiguous. This CDR3 comprises 15 residues. Trimming removed 4 bases at V and 3 bases at J, with 16 bases between. Germline CDR1 is SGHVS and CDR2 is FQNEAQ. The CDR3 DNA follows: TGTGCCAGCAGCTCGCCTTCGAGAGGAGACTACGAGCAGTACTTC. Encoded protein: CASSSPSRGDYEQYF.

This rearrangement joins TRBV27 to TRBJ1-1; D unresolved. The CDR3 has 14 residues. Per the germline V gene, CDR1 is MNHEY and CDR2 is SMNVEV (reference sequence). V lost 2 bases to trimming and J lost 5 bases, with 12 bases between them. In nucleotides, the CDR3 is TGTGCCAGCAGTTTAATGGCAGCCGGGACTGAAGCTTTCTTT. Translated, it gives CASSLMAAGTEAFF.

Here the CDR3 reads CASSFLSSLQETQYF. In DNA form, the CDR3 reads TGTGCCAGCAGTTTTCTATCTAGCTTACAAGAGACCCAGTACTTC. This chain links TRBV27 with TRBJ2-5; tentatively, D is TRBD2 (5 bases). Per the germline V gene, CDR1 is MNHEY and CDR2 is SMNVEV (reference sequence). Trimming stripped 3 bases from V and 2 bases from J, with 13 bases between. The CDR3 length is 15 residues.

A note on this clone: The sample holds other DNA sequences that translate to the same CDR3. The genes are TRBV9 and TRBJ2-1, with 15 bases aligning to TRBD2. The CDR3 is made up of 16 amino acids. The V gene's germline CDR1 is SGDLS and CDR2 YYNGEE. Losses at the gene ends were 2 bases for V and 7 bases for J; bases not matched to a gene: 4. The CDR3 region has the DNA TGTGCCAGCAGCGTGGGGACTAGCGGGAGGTCAAATGAGCAGTTCTTC. Protein sequence: CASSVGTSGRSNEQFF.

The chain employs TRBV5-5 and TRBJ2-7, with no clear D. V lost 4 bases and J lost 2, with 7 bases in between. This CDR3 has 12 residues. The germline CDR1 and CDR2 sequences are SGHKS and YYEKEE (reference sequence). The CDR3 sequence is CASSRATYEQYF. The CDR3 DNA sequence: TGTGCCAGCAGCCGGGCCACCTACGAGCAGTACTTC.

The chain links TRBV27 to TRBJ2-7; D not resolved. Germline assignment: CDR1 MNHEY and CDR2 SMNVEV (reference sequence). This CDR3 is 16 amino acids long. V lost 5 bases and J lost 7, with 24 bases in between. The CDR3 sequence: CASSGWGDDPMREQYF. The CDR3 bases are TGTGCCAGCAGTGGGTGGGGTGACGATCCGATGAGGGAGCAGTACTTC.

The chain is built from TRBV29-1 and TRBJ2-7; perhaps TRBD1 as D (6 bases). With 6 bases removed from V and 3 bases from J, the gap between germline ends came to 12 bases. This CDR3 comprises 12 residues. Germline CDR1 SQVTM, CDR2 ANQGSEA. CDR3 bases: TGCAGCGTCCGGGACACTAACTACGAGCAGTACTTC. Protein sequence: CSVRDTNYEQYF.